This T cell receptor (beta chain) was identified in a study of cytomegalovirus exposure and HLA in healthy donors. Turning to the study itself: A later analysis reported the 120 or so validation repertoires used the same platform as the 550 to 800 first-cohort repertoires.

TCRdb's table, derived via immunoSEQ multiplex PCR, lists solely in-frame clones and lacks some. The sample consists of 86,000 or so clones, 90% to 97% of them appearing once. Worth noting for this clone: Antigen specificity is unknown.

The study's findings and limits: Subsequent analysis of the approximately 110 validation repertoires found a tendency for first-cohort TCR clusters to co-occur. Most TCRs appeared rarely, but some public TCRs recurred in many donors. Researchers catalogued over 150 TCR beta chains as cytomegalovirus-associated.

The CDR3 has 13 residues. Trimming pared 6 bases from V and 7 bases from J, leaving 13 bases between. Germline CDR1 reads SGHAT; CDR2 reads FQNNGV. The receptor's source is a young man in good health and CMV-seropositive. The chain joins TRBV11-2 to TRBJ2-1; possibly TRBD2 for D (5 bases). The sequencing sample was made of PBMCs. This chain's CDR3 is CASRKNLANEQFF. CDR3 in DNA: TGTGCCAGCAGGAAAAATCTAGCAAATGAGCAGTTCTTC.